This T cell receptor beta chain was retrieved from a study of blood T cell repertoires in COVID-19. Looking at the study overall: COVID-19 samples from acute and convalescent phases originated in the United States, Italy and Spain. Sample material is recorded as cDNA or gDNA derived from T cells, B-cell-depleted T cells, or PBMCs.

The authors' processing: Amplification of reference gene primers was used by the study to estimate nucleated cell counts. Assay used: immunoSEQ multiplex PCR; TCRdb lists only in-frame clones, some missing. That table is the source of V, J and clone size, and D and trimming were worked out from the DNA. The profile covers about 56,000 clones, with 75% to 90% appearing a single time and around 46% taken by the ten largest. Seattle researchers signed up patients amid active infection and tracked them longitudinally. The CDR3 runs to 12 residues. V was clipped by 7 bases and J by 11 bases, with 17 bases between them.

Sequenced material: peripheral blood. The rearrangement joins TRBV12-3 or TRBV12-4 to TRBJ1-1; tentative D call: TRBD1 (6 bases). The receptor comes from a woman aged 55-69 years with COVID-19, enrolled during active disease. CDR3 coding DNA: TGTGCCAGCATCGCACAGGGAAAGGGCGCTTTCTTT. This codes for CASIAQGKGAFF.